The sequence of this TCR beta chain was determined in a study of multiple sclerosis patients with progressive multifocal leukoencephalopathy. V shed 1 base and J shed 2 bases, with 4 bases lying between them. This CDR3 contains 13 residues. Germline V lookup: CDR1 LGHNT, CDR2 FRNRAP. Synthetic inline TR CDR3 controls covering all V-J pairings were spiked into each PCR. The table came from immunoSEQ multiplex PCR; TCRdb's copy has only in-frame clones and leaves some out. The table shows some 31,000 clones, with approximately 90% occurring only once. Time point meaning: before natalizumab initiation. The TCR comes from a human donor with multiple sclerosis. Source material: PBMCs. The rearrangement joins TRBV12-5 to TRBJ2-3; D is ambiguous. CDR3 coding DNA: TGTGCTAGTGGTTTGGACTACACAGATACGCAGTATTTT. Its translation is CASGLDYTDTQYF. The entire variable domain, with the rest obtained from reference TRBV12-5 and TRBJ2-3, is as follows: DARVTQTPRHKVTEMGQEVTMRCQPILGHNTVFWYRQTMMQGLELLAYFRNRAPLDDSGMPKDRFSAEMPDATLATLKIQPSEPRDSAVYFCASGLDYTDTQYFGPGTRLTVL.